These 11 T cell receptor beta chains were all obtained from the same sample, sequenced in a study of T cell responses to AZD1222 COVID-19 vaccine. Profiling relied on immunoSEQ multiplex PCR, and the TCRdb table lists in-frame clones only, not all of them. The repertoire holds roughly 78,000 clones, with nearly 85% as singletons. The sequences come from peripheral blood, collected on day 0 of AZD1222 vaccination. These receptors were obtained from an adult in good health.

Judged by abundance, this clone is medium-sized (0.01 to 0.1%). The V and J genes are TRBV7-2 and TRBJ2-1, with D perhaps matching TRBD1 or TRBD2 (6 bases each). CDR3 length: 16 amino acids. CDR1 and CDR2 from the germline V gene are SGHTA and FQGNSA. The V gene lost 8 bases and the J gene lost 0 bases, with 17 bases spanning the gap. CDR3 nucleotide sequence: TGTGCCAGCGCTCGCAGGGGCGGGACCTCCTACAATGAGCAGTTCTTC. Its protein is CASARRGGTSYNEQFF.

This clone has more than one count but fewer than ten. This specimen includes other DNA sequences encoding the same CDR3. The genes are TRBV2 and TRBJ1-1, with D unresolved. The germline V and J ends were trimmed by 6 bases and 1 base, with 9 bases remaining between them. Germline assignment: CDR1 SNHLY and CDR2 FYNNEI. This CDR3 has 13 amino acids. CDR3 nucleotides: TGTGCCAGCAGCCTCGGAGAGAACACTGAAGCTTTCTTT. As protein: CASSLGENTEAFF. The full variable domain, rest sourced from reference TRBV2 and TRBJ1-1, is EPEVTQTPSHQVTQMGQEVILRCVPISNHLYFYWYRQILGQKVEFLVSFYNNEISEKSEIFDDQFSVERPDGSNFTLKIRSTKLEDSAMYFCASSLGENTEAFFGQGTRLTVV.

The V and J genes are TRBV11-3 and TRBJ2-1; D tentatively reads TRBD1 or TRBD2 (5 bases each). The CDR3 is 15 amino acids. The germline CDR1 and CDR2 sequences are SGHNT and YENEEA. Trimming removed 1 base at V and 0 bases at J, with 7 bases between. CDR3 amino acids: CASSLGGSSYNEQFF. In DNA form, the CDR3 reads TGTGCCAGCAGCTTAGGGGGGAGCTCCTACAATGAGCAGTTCTTC.

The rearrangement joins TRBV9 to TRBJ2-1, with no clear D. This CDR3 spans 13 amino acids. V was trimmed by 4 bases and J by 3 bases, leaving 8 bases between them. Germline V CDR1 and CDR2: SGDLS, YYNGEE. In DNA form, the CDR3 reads TGTGCCAGCAGCCCATTCAGCTACAATGAGCAGTTCTTC. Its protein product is CASSPFSYNEQFF.

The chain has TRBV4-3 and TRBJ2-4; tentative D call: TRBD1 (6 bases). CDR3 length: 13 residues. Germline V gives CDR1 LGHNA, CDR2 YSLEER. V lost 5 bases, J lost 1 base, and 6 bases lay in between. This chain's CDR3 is CASSDRAKNIQYF. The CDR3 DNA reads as TGCGCCAGCAGCGACAGGGCCAAAAACATTCAGTACTTC.

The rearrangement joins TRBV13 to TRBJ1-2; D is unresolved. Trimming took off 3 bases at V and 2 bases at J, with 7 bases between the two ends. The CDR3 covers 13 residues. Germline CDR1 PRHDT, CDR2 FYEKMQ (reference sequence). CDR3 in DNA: TGTGCCAGCAGCTTTGCAGCAAACTATGGCTACACCTTC. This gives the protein CASSFAANYGYTF.

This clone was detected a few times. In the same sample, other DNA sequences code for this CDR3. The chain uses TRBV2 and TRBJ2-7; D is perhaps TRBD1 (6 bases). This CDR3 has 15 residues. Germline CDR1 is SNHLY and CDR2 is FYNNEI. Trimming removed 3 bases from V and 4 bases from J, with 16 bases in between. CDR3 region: CASSEGAPGPYEQYF. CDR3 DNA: TGTGCCAGCAGTGAGGGGGCGCCGGGCCCGTACGAGCAGTACTTC.

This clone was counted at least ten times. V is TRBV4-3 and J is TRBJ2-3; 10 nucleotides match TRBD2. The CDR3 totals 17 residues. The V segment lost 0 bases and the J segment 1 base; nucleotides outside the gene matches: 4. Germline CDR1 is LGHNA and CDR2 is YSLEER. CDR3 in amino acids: CASSQEAGGPGTDTQYF. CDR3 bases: TGCGCCAGCAGCCAAGAAGCGGGAGGGCCGGGCACAGATACGCAGTATTTT.

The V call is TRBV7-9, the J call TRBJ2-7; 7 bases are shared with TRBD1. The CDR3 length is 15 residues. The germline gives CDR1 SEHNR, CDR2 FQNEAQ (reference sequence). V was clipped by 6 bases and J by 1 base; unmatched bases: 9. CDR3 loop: CASSPRGTPSYEQYF. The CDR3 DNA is TGTGCCAGCAGTCCCAGGGGGACACCATCCTACGAGCAGTACTTC.

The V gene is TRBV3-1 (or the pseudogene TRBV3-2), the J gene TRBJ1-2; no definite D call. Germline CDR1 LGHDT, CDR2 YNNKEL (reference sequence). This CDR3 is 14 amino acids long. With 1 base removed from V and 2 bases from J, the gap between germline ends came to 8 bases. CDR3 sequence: CASSQAEGNYGYTF. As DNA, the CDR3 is TGTGCCAGCAGCCAAGCCGAGGGAAACTATGGCTACACCTTC.

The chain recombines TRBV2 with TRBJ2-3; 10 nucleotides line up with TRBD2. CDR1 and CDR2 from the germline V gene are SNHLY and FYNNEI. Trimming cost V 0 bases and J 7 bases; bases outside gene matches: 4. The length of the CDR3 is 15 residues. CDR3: CASSEAIAGGYTQYF. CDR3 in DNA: TGTGCCAGCAGTGAAGCTATAGCGGGGGGATATACGCAGTATTTT.